The 11 T cell receptor beta chains reported below all come from one sample, sequenced in a study of T cell changes during pregnancy in multiple sclerosis. Clones were sequenced by immunoSEQ multiplex PCR, and TCRdb holds only the in-frame ones, with some missing. This sample has around 58,000 clones, with about 89% found just once. The specimen was CD4+ T cells from peripheral blood mononuclear cells, collected after pregnancy. These receptors were obtained from a female donor in good health, enrolled as a control in a pregnancy study.

V gene TRBV4-1 combines with J gene TRBJ1-1, with D possibly TRBD1 on 6 matching bases. This CDR3 has 15 residues. The V end lost 9 bases, the J end lost 0 bases, and 17 bases lay between the germline ends. Looked up from germline, CDR1 is MGHRA and CDR2 is YSYEKL. The CDR3 protein is CASRNRERLNTEAFF. The CDR3 bases are TGCGCCAGTCGAAACAGGGAGAGGTTGAACACTGAAGCTTTCTTT.

V and J are TRBV2 and TRBJ2-3; D perhaps matches TRBD1 (5 bases). From germline, CDR1 is SNHLY and CDR2 FYNNEI. This CDR3 spans 13 amino acids. V lost 7 bases and J lost 2, with 10 bases in between. CDR3 in DNA: TGTGCCAGCAAGACAGTAACCACAGATACGCAGTATTTT. It encodes CASKTVTTDTQYF.

This chain uses TRBV10-3 with TRBJ1-1, with TRBD1 matching over 12 bases. There are 18 residues in the CDR3. V shed 4 bases and J 4 bases; nucleotides not matched to a gene: 13. Germline CDR1 and CDR2: ENHRY and SYGVKD. The CDR3 loop is CAISGFLGTGGEGTEAFF. The CDR3 DNA reads TGTGCCATCAGTGGGTTCTTGGGGACAGGGGGCGAAGGCACTGAAGCTTTCTTT.

The DNA for the CDR3 is TGCGCCAGCAGCCTACCGGGACTAGCGGGGGGGCAGGATGAGCAGTTCTTC. Its protein product is CASSLPGLAGGQDEQFF. The chain has TRBV5-1 and TRBJ2-1; TRBD2 aligns across 16 bases. Germline lookup yields CDR1 SGHRS and CDR2 YFSETQ. The CDR3 is made up of 17 amino acids. V lost 4 bases and J lost 8; bases outside the gene matches: 9.

The J gene is TRBJ1-3, the V gene TRBV18; D call uncertain. The CDR3 runs to 16 residues. Germline V gives CDR1 KGHSH, CDR2 LQKENI. The V and J ends lost 0 bases and 0 bases respectively, with 9 bases between them. In DNA form, the CDR3 reads TGTGCCAGCTCACCACCGAGCGGGAACTCTGGAAACACCATATATTTT. As protein: CASSPPSGNSGNTIYF. The variable domain in full, completed from reference TRBV18 and TRBJ1-3, reads NAGVMQNPRHLVRRRGQEARLRCSPMKGHSHVYWYRQLPEEGLKFMVYLQKENIIDESGMPKERFSAEFPKEGPSILRIQQVVRGDSAAYFCASSPPSGNSGNTIYFGEGSWLTVV.

This clone was detected only a few times. Here the CDR3 DNA reads TGTGCCAGCAGCAGGACTAGCGGGGGGAATGAGCAGTTCTTC. It specifies CASSRTSGGNEQFF. The V and J genes are TRBV2 and TRBJ2-1; the match to TRBD2 covers 14 bases. The CDR3 is 14 amino acids. V shed 6 bases and J 7 bases; nucleotides not matched to a gene: 2. Per germline, CDR1 SNHLY and CDR2 FYNNEI.

This CDR3 is CASSSRGSVQPQHF. The CDR3 DNA reads TGTGCCAGCAGCTCTCGGGGTTCTGTTCAGCCCCAGCATTTT. This sequence joins TRBV27 and TRBJ1-5, with D unresolved. Trimming took 6 bases from V and 6 from J, leaving 15 bases between them. Germline-derived CDR1 and CDR2 are MNHEY and SMNVEV (reference sequence). The CDR3 is made up of 14 amino acids.

V usage is TRBV18 and J usage is TRBJ1-1; D is ambiguous. Germline CDR1 is KGHSH and CDR2 is LQKENI. Trimming removed 4 bases from V and 2 bases from J, with 14 bases in between. This CDR3 contains 15 residues. CDR3 bases: TGTGCCAGCTCACTCGGACTCATACTAAACACTGAAGCTTTCTTT. This translates into CASSLGLILNTEAFF.

This clone was seen only a few times. The gene calls are TRBV30 and TRBJ2-2; D is possibly TRBD2 (5 bases). Trimming took 8 bases from V and 6 from J, leaving 19 bases between them. Germline V gene lookup returns CDR1 GTSNPN and CDR2 SVGIG (reference sequence). The CDR3 has 14 residues. The CDR3 loop is CALMHRGAAGELFF. Written as DNA, the CDR3 is TGTGCCCTGATGCATCGGGGAGCCGCCGGGGAGCTGTTTTTT.

The chain combines TRBV6-1 with TRBJ1-5; D perhaps matches TRBD1 (5 bases). The V gene lost 5 bases and the J gene lost 0 bases, with 11 bases spanning the gap. This CDR3 has 15 amino acids. Per the germline V gene, CDR1 is MNHNS and CDR2 is SASEGT. CDR3 sequence: CASSTQGYSNQPQHF. Written as DNA, the CDR3 is TGTGCCAGCAGTACTCAGGGTTATAGCAATCAGCCCCAGCATTTT.

The J gene is TRBJ2-3, the V gene TRBV2; D remains unclear. The V end lost 2 bases, the J end lost 6 bases, and 18 bases lay between the germline ends. The CDR3 contains 16 residues. The germline gives CDR1 SNHLY, CDR2 FYNNEI. The CDR3 reads CASSELVGITSDTQYF. DNA of the CDR3: TGTGCCAGCAGTGAACTAGTGGGTATCACTTCTGATACGCAGTATTTT. The variable domain in full, completed from reference TRBV2 and TRBJ2-3, reads EPEVTQTPSHQVTQMGQEVILRCVPISNHLYFYWYRQILGQKVEFLVSFYNNEISEKSEIFDDQFSVERPDGSNFTLKIRSTKLEDSAMYFCASSELVGITSDTQYFGPGTRLTVL.